One sample yielded the 3 T cell receptor beta chains listed below, sequenced in a study of T cells in Graves' hyperthyroidism and ophthalmopathy (dated by TCRdb to between 2017 and 2020). Libraries were built with multiplex PCR. For sequencing, an Illumina HiSeq 2000 was employed. The TCR beta CDR3 regions were amplified from the RNA transcripts. For the first round of RT-PCR on the TCR CDR3, the HTBI primer set was used together with the Qiagen OneStep RT-PCR kit. In-frame beta chains were kept once TCRdb had trimmed the public reads at Q25 with fastp and called clones with MiXCR. Records with the same CDR3 protein are collapsed into one entry carrying the most frequent genes and DNA. Present in this sample are hundreds of thousands of distinct CDR3 sequences, 45% of which were seen just once. Of the sample, less than 8.5% falls within the top ten clones. The sample consisted of peripheral blood or thyroid tissue (not recorded which). All receptors derive from an adult man with Graves' disease, either hyperthyroidism or ophthalmopathy (not recorded which).

The V call is TRBV20-1, the J call TRBJ1-5; TRBD1 agrees at 7 bases. V was clipped by 6 bases and J by 4 bases; unmatched bases: 6. Germline V gene data show CDR1 as DFQATT and CDR2 as SNEGSKA (reference sequence). This CDR3 region has 13 residues. The CDR3 nucleotides read TGCAGTGCCCCTGACAGGGCGAATCAGCCCCAGCATTTT. Translation gives CSAPDRANQPQHF.

The J gene is TRBJ1-6, the V gene TRBV5-1, with D unclear. There are 18 residues in the CDR3. Germline assignment: CDR1 SGHRS and CDR2 YFSETQ. Trimming took off 0 bases at V and 7 bases at J, with 20 bases between the two ends. This CDR3 is CASSLVFGDGYDNSPLHF. The DNA for the CDR3 is TGCGCCAGCAGCTTGGTTTTCGGGGATGGGTATGACAATTCACCCCTCCACTTT.

The rearrangement links TRBV2 to TRBJ1-3; D uncertain. This CDR3 has 14 amino acids. The V gene lost 6 bases and the J gene lost 3 bases, with 12 bases spanning the gap. Germline V CDR1 and CDR2: SNHLY, FYNNEI. Here the CDR3 DNA reads TGTGCCAGCAGCTCCCCGGACGGTGGAAACACCATATATTTT. Its protein is CASSSPDGGNTIYF.